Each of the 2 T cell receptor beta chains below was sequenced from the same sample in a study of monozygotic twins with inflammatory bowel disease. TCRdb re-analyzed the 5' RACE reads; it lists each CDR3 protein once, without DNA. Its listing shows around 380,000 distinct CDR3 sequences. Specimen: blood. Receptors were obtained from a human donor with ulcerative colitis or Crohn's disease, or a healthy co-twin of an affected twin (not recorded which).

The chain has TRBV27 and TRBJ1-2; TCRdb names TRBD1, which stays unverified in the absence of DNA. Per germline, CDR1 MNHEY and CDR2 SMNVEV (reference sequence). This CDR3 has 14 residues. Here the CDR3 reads CASSSEGTGRGYTF.

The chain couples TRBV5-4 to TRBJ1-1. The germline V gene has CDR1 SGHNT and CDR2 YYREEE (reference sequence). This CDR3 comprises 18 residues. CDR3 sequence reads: CASSRWRGVRTMNTEAFF.